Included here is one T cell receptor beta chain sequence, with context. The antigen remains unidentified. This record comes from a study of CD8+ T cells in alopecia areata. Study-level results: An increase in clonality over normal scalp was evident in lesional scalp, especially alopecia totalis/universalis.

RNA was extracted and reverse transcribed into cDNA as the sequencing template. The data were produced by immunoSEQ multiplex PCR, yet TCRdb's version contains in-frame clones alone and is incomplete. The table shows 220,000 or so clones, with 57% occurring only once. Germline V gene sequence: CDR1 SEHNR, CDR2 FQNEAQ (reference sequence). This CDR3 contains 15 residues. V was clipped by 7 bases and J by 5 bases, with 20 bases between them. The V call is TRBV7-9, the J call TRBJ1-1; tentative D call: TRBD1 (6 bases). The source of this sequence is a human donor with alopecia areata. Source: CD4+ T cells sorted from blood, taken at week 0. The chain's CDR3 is CASNPSTGIGTEAFF. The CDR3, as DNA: TGTGCCAGCAACCCCTCCACAGGGATCGGGACTGAAGCTTTCTTT.